This T cell receptor beta chain was sequenced during a study of cytomegalovirus exposure and HLA in healthy donors. About the study: Some 200 million T cells yielded over 90 million unique TCR beta sequences in earlier analysis. The study, taken as a whole, reports: Among TCR beta chains, those listed as cytomegalovirus-associated numbered under 200. What a later analysis showed was that several of the most significant clusters appeared linked to common viral pathogens.

After removal of 7 bases from V and 6 bases from J, the junction contained 4 bases not matched to a gene. Germline assignment: CDR1 SQVTM and CDR2 ANQGSEA. This CDR3 contains 13 residues. PCR used 60 Vbeta primers and 13 Jbeta primers. Assay: immunoSEQ multiplex PCR; the TCRdb copy retains only in-frame clones and omits some. This sample has fewer than 150,000 clones, with around 80% found just once. Comments on this clone: Its antigen is undetermined.

V is TRBV29-1 and J is TRBJ2-1; 12 nucleotides agree with TRBD2. Sequencing was performed on PBMCs. This receptor was taken from a man aged 35-49 years in good health and CMV-seropositive. The CDR3 sequence is CSAVGLAGNEQFF. CDR3 bases: TGCAGCGCTGTGGGACTAGCGGGCAATGAGCAGTTCTTC.